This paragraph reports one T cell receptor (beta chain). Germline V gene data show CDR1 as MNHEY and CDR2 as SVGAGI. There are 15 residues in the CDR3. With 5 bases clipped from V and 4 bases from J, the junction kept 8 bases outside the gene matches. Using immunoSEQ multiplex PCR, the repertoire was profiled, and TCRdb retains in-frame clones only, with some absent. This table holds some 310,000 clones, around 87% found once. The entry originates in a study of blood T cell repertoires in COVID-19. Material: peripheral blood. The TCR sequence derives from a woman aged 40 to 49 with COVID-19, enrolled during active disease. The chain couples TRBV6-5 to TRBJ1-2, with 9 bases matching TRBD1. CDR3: CASSPRTGEAYGYTF. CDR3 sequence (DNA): TGTGCCAGCAGTCCCCGGACAGGGGAGGCCTATGGCTACACCTTC.